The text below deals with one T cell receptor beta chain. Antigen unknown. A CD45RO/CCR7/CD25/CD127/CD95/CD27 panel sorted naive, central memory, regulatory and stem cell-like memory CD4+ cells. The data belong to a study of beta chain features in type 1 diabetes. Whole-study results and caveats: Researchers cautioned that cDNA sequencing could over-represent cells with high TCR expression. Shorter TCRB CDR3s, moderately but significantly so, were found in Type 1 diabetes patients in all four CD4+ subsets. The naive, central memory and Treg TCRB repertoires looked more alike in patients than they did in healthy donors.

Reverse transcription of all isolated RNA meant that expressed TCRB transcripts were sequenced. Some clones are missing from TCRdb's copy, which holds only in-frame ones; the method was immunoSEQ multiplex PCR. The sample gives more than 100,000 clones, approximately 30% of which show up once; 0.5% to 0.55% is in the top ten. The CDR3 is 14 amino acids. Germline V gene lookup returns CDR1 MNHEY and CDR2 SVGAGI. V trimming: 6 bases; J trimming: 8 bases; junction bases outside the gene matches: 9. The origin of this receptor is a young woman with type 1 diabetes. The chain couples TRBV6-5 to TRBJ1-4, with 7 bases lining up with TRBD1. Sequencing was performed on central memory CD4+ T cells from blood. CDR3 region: CASRAESTGEKLFF. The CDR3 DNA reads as TGTGCCAGCAGGGCAGAATCGACAGGGGAAAAACTGTTTTTT.